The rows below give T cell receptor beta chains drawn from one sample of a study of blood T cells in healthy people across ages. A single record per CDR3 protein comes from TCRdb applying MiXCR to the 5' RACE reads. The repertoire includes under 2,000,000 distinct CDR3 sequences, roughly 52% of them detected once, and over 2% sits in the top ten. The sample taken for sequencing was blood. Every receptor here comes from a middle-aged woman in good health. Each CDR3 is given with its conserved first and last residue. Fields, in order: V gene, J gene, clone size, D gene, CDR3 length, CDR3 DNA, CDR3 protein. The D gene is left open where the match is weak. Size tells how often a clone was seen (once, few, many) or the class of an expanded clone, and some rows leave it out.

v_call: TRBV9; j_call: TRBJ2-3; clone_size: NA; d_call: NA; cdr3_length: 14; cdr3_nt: TGTGCCAGTACCGCGAGGGCCAGCACAGATACGCAGTATTTT; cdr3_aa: CASTARASTDTQYF
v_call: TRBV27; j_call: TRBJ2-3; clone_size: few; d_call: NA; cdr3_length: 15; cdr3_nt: TGTGCCAGCAGCCGAGCCCCGACAGGCACAGATACGCAGTATTTT; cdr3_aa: CASSRAPTGTDTQYF
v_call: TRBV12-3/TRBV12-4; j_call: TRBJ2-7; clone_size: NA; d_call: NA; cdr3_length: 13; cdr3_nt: TGTGCCAGCAGTTTGGGCAAGTACTACGAGCAGTACTTC; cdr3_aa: CASSLGKYYEQYF
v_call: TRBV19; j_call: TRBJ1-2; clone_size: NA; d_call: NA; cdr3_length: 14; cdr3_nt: TGTGCCAGTAATGAAGGGAGAGCTAACTATGGCTACACCTTC; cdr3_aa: CASNEGRANYGYTF
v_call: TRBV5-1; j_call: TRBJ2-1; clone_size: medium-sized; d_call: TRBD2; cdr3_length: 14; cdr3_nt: TGCGCCAGCAGCCCTAGCGGGGGGGCCAATGAGCAGTTCTTC; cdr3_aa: CASSPSGGANEQFF
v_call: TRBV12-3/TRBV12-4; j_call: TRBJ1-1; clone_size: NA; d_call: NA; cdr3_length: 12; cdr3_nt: TGTGCCAGCAGTTCCCCACCAATGGGGGCTTTCTTT; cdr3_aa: CASSSPPMGAFF
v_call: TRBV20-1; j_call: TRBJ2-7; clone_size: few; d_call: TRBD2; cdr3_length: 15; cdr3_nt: TGCAGTGCAACGACTAGCGGGGCCTCTTCCTACGAGCAGTACTTC; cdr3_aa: CSATTSGASSYEQYF
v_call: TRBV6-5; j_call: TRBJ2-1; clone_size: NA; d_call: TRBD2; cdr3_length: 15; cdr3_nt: TGTGCCAGCAGAGGTAGCGGGGCCCTCTACAATGAGCAGTTCTTC; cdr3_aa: CASRGSGALYNEQFF
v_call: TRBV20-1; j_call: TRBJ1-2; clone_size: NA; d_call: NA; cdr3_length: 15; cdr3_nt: TGCAGTGCTAGAGATAATCGGTTAACTAACTATGGCTACACCTTC; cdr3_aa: CSARDNRLTNYGYTF
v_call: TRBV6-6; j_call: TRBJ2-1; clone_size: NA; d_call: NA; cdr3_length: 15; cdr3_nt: TGTGCCAGCAGTTACAGGGTACGGCGTTCGGATGAGCAGTTCTTC; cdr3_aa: CASSYRVRRSDEQFF
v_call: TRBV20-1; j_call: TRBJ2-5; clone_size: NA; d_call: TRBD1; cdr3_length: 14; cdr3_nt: TGCAGTGCATCGGGACAGGGGGTTGGCGAGACCCAGTACTTC; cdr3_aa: CSASGQGVGETQYF